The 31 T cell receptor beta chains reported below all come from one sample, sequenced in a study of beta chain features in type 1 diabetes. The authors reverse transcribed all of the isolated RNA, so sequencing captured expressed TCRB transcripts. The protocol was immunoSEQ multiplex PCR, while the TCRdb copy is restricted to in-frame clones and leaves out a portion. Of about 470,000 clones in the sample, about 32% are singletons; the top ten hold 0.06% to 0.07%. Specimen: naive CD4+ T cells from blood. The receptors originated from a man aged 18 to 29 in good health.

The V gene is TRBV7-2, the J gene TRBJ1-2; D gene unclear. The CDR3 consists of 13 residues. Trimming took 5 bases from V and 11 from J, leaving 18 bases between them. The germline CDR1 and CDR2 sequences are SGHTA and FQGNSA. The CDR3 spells CASSHGRPSVYTF. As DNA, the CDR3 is TGTGCCAGCAGCCACGGACGCCCCTCTGTTTACACCTTC.

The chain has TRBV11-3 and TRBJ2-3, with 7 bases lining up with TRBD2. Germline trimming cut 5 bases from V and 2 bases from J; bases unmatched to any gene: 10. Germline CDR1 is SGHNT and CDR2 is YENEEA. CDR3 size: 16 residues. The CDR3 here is CASSPGRREITDTQYF. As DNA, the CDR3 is TGTGCCAGCAGCCCCGGCCGGCGGGAGATCACAGATACGCAGTATTTT.

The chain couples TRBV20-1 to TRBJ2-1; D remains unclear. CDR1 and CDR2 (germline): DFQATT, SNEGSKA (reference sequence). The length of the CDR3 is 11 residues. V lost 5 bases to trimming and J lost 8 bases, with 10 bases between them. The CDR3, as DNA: TGCAGTGCTGCTACCAGTTATGAGCAGTTCTTC. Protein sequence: CSAATSYEQFF.

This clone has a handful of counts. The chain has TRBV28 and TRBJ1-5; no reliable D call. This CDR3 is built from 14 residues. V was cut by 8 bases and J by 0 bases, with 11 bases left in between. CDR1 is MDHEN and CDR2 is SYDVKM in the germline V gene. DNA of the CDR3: TGTGCCAGCGTCCTTTCTGGTAGCAATCAGCCCCAGCATTTT. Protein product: CASVLSGSNQPQHF.

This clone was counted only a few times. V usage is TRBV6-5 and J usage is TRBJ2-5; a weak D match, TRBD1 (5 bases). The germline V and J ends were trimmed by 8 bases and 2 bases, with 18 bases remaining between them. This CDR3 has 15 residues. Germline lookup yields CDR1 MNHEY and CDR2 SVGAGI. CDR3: CASGPTQGVQETQYF. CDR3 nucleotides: TGTGCCAGCGGACCTACCCAAGGGGTTCAAGAGACCCAGTACTTC.

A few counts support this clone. DNA of the CDR3: TGTGCCAGCAGCGTAGGCCAGGGGCAAAACATTCAGTACTTC. It yields the protein CASSVGQGQNIQYF. The chain uses TRBV9 and TRBJ2-4; the D gene is possibly TRBD1 (6 bases). Germline V gene sequence: CDR1 SGDLS, CDR2 YYNGEE. Trimming stripped 0 bases from V and 5 bases from J, with 9 bases between. The CDR3 is 14 residues long.

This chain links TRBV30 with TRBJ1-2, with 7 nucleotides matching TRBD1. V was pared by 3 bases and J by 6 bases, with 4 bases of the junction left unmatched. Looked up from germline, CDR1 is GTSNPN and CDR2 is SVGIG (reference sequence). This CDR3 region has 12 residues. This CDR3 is CAWSQRGHGYTF. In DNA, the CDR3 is TGTGCCTGGAGCCAAAGGGGGCATGGCTACACCTTC.

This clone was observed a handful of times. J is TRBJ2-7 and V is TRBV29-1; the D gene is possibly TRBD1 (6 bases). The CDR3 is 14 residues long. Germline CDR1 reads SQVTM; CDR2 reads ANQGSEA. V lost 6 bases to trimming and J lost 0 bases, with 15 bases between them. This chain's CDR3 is CSVTRDINSYEQYF. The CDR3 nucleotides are TGCAGCGTCACCCGGGACATAAACTCCTACGAGCAGTACTTC.

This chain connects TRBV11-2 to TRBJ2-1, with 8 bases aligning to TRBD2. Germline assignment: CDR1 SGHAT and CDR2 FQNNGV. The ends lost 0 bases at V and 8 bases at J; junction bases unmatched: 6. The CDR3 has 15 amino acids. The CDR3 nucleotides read TGTGCCAGCAGCTTAGAAGCGGGAGCTTGGCATGAGCAGTTCTTC. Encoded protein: CASSLEAGAWHEQFF.

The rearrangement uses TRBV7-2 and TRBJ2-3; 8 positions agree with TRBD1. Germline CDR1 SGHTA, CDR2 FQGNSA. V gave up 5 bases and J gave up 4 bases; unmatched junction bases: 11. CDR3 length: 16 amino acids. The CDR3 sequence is CASSRQGTGAADTQYF. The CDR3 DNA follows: TGTGCCAGCAGCAGACAGGGGACGGGAGCTGCAGATACGCAGTATTTT.

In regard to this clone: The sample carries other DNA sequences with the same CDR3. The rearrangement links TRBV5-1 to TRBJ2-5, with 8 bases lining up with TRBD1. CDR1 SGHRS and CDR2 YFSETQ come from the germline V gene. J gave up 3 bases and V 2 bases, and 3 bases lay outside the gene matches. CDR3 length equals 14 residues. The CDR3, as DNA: TGCGCCAGCAGCTTCGGACAGGGAGAAGAGACCCAGTACTTC. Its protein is CASSFGQGEETQYF.

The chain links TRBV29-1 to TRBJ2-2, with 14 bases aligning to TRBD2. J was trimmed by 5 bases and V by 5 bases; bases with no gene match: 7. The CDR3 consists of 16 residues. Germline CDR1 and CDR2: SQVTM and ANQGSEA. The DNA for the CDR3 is TGCAGCGTTCCCGGACTAGCGGGAGGACGGACCGGGGAGCTGTTTTTT. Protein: CSVPGLAGGRTGELFF.

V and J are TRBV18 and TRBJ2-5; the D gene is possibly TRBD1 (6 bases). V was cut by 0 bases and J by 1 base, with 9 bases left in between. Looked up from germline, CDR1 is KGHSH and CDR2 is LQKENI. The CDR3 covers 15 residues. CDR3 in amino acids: CASSPPLGGQETQYF. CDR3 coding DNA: TGTGCCAGCTCACCACCTCTAGGGGGCCAAGAGACCCAGTACTTC.

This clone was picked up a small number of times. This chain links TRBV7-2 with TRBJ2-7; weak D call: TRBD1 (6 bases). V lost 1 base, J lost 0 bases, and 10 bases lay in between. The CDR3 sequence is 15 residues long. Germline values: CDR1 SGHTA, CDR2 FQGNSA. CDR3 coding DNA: TGTGCCAGCAGCTTAGAGAGGGGGAACTCCTACGAGCAGTACTTC. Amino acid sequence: CASSLERGNSYEQYF.

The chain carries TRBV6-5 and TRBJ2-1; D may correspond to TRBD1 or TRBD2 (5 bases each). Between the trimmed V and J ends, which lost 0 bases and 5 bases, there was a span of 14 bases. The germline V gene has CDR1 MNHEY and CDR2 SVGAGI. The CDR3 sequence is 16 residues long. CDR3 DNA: TGTGCCAGCAGTTACTCCGGGACCTTAGCCAACAATGAGCAGTTCTTC. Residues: CASSYSGTLANNEQFF.

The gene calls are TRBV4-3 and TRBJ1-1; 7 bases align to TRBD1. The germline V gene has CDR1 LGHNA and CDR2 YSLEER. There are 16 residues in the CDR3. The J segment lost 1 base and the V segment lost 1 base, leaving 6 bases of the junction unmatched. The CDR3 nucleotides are TGCGCCAGCAGCCAAGGGTACAGGGGTGGGAACACTGAAGCTTTCTTT. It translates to CASSQGYRGGNTEAFF.

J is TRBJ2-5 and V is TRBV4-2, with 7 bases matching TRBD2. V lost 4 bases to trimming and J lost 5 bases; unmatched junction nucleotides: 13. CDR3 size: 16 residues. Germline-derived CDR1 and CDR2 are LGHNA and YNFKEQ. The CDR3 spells CASSLGSSGKDETQYF. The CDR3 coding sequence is TGTGCCAGCAGCCTTGGGTCGAGCGGGAAGGATGAGACCCAGTACTTC.

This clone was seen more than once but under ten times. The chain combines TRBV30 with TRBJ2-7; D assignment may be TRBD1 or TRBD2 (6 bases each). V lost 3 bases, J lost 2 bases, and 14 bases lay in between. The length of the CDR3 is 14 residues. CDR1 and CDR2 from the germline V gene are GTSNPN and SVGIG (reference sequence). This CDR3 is CAWRQGRSAYEQYF. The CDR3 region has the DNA TGTGCCTGGAGGCAGGGGAGGTCCGCCTACGAGCAGTACTTC.

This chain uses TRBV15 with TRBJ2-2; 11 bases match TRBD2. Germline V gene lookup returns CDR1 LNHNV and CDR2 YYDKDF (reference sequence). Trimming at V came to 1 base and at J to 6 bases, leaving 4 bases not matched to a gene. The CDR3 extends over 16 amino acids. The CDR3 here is CATSRVLAGGAGELFF. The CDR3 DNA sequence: TGTGCCACCAGCAGAGTCCTAGCGGGAGGAGCCGGGGAGCTGTTTTTT.

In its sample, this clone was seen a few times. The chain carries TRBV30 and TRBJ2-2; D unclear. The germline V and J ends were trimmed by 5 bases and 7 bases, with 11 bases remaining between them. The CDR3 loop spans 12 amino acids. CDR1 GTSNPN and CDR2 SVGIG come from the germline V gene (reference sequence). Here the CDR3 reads CAWGPGRGELFF. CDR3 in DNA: TGTGCCTGGGGACCGGGTCGCGGGGAGCTGTTTTTT.

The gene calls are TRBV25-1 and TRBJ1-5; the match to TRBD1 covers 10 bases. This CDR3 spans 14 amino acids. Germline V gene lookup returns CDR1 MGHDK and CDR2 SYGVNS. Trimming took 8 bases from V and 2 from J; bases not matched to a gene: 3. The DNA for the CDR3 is TGTGCCAGCGGCGGGACAGGGGGCAATCAGCCCCAGCATTTT. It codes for CASGGTGGNQPQHF.

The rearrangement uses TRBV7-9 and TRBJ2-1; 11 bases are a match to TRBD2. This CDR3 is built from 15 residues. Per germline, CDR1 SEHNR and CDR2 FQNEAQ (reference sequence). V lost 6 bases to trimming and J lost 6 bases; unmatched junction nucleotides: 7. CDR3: CASRPLAGVGNEQFF. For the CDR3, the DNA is TGTGCCAGCAGACCACTAGCGGGAGTCGGCAATGAGCAGTTCTTC.

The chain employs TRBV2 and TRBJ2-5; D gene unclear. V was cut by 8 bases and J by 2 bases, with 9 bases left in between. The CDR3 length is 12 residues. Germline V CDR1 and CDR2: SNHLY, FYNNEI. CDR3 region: CASGTVQETQYF. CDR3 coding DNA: TGTGCCAGCGGAACAGTACAAGAGACCCAGTACTTC.

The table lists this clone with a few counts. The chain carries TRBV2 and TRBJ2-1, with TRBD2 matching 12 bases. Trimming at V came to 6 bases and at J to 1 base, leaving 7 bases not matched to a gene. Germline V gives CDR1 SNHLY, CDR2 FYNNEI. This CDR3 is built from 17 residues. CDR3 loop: CASRKRLAGESYNEQFF. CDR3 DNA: TGTGCCAGCAGGAAACGACTAGCGGGAGAGTCCTACAATGAGCAGTTCTTC.

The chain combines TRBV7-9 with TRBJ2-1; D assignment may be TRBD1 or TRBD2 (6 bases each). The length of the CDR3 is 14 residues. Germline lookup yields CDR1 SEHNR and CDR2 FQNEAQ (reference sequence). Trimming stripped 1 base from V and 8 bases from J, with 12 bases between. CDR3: CASSLGAGEDEQFF. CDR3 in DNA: TGTGCCAGCAGCTTAGGTGCAGGGGAGGATGAGCAGTTCTTC.

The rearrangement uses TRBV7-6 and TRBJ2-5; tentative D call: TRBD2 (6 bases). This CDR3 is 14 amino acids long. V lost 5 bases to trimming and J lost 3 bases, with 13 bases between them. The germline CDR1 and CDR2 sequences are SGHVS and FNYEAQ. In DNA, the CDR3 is TGTGCCAGCAGCCAACCCCAGCGGGAAGAGACCCAGTACTTC. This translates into CASSQPQREETQYF.

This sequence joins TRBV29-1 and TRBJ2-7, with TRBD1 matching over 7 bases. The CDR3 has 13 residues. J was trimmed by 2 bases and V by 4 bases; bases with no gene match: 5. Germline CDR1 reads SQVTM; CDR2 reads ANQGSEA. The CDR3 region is CSVGGTVTYEQYF. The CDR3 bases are TGCAGCGTTGGGGGGACAGTTACCTACGAGCAGTACTTC.

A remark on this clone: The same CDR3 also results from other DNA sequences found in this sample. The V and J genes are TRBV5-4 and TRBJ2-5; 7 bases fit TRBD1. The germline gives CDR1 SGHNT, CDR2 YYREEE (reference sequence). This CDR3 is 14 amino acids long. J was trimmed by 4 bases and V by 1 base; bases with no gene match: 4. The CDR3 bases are TGTGCCAGCAGCTTGAGACAGGGTGGAGAGACCCAGTACTTC. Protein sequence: CASSLRQGGETQYF.

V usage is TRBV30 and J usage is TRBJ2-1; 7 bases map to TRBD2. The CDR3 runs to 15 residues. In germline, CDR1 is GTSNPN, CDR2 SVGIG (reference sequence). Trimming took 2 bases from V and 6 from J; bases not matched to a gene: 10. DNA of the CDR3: TGTGCCTGGAGTCTACGCCTAGCGGTCTCCAATGAGCAGTTCTTC. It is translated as CAWSLRLAVSNEQFF.

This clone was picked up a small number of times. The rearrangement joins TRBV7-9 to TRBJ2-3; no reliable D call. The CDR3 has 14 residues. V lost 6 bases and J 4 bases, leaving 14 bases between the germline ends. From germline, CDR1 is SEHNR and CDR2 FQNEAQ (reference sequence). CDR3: CASSPFSSADTQYF. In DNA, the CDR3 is TGTGCCAGCAGTCCATTTAGCAGCGCAGATACGCAGTATTTT. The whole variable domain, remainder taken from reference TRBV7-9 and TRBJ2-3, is DTGVSQNPRHKITKRGQNVTFRCDPISEHNRLYWYRQTLGQGPEFLTYFQNEAQLEKSRLLSDRFSAERPKGSFSTLEIQRTEQGDSAMYLCASSPFSSADTQYFGPGTRLTVL.

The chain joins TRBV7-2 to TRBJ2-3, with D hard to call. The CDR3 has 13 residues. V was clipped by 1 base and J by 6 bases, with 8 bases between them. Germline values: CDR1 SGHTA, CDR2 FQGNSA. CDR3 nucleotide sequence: TGTGCCAGCAGCTTAGAAAAGTGGGATACGCAGTATTTT. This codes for CASSLEKWDTQYF.